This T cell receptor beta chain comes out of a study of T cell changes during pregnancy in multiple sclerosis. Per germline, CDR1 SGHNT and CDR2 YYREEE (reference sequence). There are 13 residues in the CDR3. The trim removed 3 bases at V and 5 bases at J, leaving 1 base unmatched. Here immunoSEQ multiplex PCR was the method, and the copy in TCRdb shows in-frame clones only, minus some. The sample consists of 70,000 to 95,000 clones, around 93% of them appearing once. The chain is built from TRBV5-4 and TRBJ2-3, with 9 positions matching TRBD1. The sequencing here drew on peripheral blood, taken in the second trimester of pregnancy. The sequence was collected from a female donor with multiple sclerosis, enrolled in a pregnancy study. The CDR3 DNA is TGTGCCAGCAGCTCGACAGGGGGAGATACGCAGTATTTT. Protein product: CASSSTGGDTQYF.